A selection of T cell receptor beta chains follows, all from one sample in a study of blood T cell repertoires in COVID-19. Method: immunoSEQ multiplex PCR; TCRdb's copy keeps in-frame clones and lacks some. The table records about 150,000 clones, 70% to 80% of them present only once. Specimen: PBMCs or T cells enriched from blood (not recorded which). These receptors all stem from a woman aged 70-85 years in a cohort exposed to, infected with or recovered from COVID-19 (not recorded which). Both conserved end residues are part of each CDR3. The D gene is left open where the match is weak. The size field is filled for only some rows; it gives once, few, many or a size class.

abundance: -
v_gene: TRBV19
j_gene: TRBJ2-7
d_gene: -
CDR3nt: TGTGCCAGTAGTTCGTGGGACTCAGCTCGTTCCTACGAGCAGTACTTC
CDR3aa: CASSSWDSARSYEQYF

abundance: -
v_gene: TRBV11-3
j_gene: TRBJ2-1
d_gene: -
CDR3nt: TGTGCCAGCGGGAAAGGGGGCAATGAGCAGTTCTTC
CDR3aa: CASGKGGNEQFF

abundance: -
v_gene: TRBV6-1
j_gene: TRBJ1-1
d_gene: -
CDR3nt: TGTGCCAGCAGTGAACTACAGACAGAAGCTTTCTTT
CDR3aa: CASSELQTEAFF

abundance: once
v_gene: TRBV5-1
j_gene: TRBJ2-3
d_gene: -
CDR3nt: TGCGCCAGCAGCCCTGGGGGGACAGATAGCACAGATACGCAGTATTTT
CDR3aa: CASSPGGTDSTDTQYF

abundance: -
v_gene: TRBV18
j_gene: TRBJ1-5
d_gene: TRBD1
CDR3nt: TGTGCCAGCTCACCAAATGACCCGGGACAGGGGGGGCAGCCCCAGCATTTT
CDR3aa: CASSPNDPGQGGQPQHF

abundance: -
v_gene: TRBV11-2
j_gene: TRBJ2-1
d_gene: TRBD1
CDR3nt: TGTGCCAGCAGCACCGGACAGGGGAACAATGAGCAGTTCTTC
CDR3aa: CASSTGQGNNEQFF

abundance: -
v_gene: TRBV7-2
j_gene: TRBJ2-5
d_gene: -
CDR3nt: TGTGCCAGCAGCTTCCATACAGGGATAGAGACCCAGTACTTC
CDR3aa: CASSFHTGIETQYF

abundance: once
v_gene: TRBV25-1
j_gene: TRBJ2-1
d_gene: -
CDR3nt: TGTGCCAGCAGTGAGCAGTCACGCTCCTACAATGAGCAGTTCTTC
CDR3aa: CASSEQSRSYNEQFF

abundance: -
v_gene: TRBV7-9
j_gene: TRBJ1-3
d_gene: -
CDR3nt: TGTGCCAGCAGCTCGTCGGGAGCAGGAAACACCATATATTTT
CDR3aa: CASSSSGAGNTIYF

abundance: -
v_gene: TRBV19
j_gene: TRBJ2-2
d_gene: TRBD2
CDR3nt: TGTGCCAGTATGAGGGAGGGAGGCACCGGGGAGCTGTTTTTT
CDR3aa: CASMREGGTGELFF

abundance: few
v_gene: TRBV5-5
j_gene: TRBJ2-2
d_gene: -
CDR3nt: TGTGCCAGCAGCTTGTTGCGGGACACCGGGGAGCTGTTTTTT
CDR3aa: CASSLLRDTGELFF

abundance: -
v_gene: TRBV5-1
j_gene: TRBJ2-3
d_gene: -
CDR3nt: TGCGCCAGCAGCTTGGGTACGGGGGGCTCGGGCACAGATACGCAGTATTTT
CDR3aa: CASSLGTGGSGTDTQYF

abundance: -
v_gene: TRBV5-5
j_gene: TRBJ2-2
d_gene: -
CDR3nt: TGTGCCAGCAGCGATGACAGTAACACCGGGGAGCTGTTTTTT
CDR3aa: CASSDDSNTGELFF

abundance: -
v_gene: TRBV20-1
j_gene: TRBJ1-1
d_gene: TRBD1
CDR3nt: TGCAGTGCTAGTTCGGCCTGGGACAGGGGAACACAAGCTTTCTTT
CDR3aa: CSASSAWDRGTQAFF

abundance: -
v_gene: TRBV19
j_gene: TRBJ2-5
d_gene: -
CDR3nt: TGTGCCAGTAGTAAAAGCCTAGCCGGGGAGACCCAGTACTTC
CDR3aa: CASSKSLAGETQYF

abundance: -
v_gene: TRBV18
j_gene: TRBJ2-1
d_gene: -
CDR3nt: TGTGCCAGCTCACCTGGGGGCGGCACCTCCTACAATGAGCAGTTCTTC
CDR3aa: CASSPGGGTSYNEQFF

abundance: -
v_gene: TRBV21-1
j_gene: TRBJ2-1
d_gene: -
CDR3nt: TGTGCCAGCAGCAAGGCTAGCTACAATGAGCAGTTCTTC
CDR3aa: CASSKASYNEQFF

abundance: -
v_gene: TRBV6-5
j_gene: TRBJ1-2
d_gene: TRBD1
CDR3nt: TGTGCCAGCAGTCGGGACAGCACTAACTATGGCTACACCTTC
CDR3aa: CASSRDSTNYGYTF

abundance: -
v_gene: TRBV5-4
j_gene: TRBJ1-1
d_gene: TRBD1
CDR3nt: TGTGCCAGCAGAGACAGGGCGGTGAACACTGAAGCTTTCTTT
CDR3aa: CASRDRAVNTEAFF

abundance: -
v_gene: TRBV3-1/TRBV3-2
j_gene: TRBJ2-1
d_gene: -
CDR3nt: TGTGCCAGCAGCCAAGAACAGAGTGAGCAGTTCTTC
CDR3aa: CASSQEQSEQFF

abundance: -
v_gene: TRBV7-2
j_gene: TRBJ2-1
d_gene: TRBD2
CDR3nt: TGTGCCTCAAACGGCGGGAGGGCCTTCGGGGAGCAGTTCTTC
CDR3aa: CASNGGRAFGEQFF

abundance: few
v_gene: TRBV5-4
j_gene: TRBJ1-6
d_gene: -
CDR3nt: TGTGCCAGCAGCTTAGAACTCCTCAATTCACCCCTCCACTTT
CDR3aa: CASSLELLNSPLHF

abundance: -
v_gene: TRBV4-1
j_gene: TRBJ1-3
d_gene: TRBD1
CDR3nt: TGCGCCAGCAGCCAAGATGGACAGGGACGAAACACCATATATTTT
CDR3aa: CASSQDGQGRNTIYF

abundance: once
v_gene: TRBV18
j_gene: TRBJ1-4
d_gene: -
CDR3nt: TGTGCCAGCTCACCGGGACTTCTTAATGAAAAACTGTTTTTT
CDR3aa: CASSPGLLNEKLFF

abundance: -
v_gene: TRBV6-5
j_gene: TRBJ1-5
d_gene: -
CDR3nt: TGTGCCAGCAGTTACTCTAGGGGAATTCAGCCCCAGCATTTT
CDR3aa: CASSYSRGIQPQHF

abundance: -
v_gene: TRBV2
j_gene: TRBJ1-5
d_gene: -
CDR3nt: TGTGCCAGCTCGGGGGGGAATCAGCCCCAGCATTTT
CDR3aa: CASSGGNQPQHF

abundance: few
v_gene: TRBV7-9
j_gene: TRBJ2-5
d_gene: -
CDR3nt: TGTGCCAGCAGCTTGTCCGGGGGGCGGGAGACCCAGTACTTC
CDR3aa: CASSLSGGRETQYF

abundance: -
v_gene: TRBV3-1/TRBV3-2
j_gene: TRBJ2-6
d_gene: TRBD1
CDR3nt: TGTGCCAGCACCCGGACAGGGTCAACTGGGGCCAACGTCCTGACTTTC
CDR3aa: CASTRTGSTGANVLTF

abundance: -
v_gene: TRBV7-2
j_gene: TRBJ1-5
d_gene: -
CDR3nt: TGTGCCAGCAGCTTGGACAGCCGGAATCAGCCCCAGCATTTT
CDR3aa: CASSLDSRNQPQHF

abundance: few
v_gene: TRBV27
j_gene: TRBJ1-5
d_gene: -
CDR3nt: TGTGCCAGCAGTTTACATTCACAGGGTTACGATCAGCCCCAGCATTTT
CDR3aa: CASSLHSQGYDQPQHF

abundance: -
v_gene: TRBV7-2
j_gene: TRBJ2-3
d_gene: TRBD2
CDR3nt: TGTGCCAGCAGCTTAGTTGGGGGACTAGCGGGAGGACCAGATACGCAGTATTTT
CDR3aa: CASSLVGGLAGGPDTQYF

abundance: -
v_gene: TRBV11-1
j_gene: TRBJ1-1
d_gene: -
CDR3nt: TGTGCCAGCAAGGATCTCGCAGCGGATGAGAACACTGAAGCTTTCTTT
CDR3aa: CASKDLAADENTEAFF

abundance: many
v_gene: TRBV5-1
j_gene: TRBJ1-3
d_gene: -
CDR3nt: TGCGCCAGCAGCTCCCTACAGCCATCTGGAAACACCATATATTTT
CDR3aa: CASSSLQPSGNTIYF

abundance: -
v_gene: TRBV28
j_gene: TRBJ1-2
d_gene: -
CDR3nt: TGTGCCAGCTCCCCAGGGGACGGCTACTATGGCTACACCTTC
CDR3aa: CASSPGDGYYGYTF

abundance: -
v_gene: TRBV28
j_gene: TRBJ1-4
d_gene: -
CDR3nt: TGTGCCAGCACTCCCTTCGAGCGGGGGCTGGGGGAAAAACTGTTTTTT
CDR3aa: CASTPFERGLGEKLFF

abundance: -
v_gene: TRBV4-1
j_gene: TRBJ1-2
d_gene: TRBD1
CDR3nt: TGCGCCAGCAGCCAAGACAGGGGGCGCGGTGGCTACACCTTC
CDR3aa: CASSQDRGRGGYTF

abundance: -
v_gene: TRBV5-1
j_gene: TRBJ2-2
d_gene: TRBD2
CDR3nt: TGCGCCAGCACCCCGCGGGGGGTTAACACCGGGGAGCTGTTTTTT
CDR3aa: CASTPRGVNTGELFF

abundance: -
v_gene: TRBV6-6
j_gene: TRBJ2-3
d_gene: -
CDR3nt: TGTGCCAGCAGCTCGGGATCCACGACAGATACGCAGTATTTT
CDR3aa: CASSSGSTTDTQYF

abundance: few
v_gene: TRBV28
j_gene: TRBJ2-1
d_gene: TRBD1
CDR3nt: TGTGCCAGCAGCGGAAGGGGGCGCGGTGAGCAGTTCTTC
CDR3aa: CASSGRGRGEQFF

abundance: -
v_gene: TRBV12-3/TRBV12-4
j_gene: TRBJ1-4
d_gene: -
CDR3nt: TGTGCCAGCAGCCAGGGGTCGGGTAAAAAACTGTTTTTT
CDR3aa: CASSQGSGKKLFF

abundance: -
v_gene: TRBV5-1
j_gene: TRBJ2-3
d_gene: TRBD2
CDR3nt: TGCGCCAGCAGCGCCGGACTAGCGGCTAGCACAGATACGCAGTATTTT
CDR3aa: CASSAGLAASTDTQYF

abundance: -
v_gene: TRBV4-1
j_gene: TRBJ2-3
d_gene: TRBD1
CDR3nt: TGCGCCAGCAGCCCCAATCGAGTTGAAGGGGGACAGGGGATCGCCGATACGCAGTATTTT
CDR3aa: CASSPNRVEGGQGIADTQYF

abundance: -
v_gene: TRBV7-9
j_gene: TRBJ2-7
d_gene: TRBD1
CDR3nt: TGTGCCAGCAGCTTGGACAGGAGCGAGCAGTACTTC
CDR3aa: CASSLDRSEQYF

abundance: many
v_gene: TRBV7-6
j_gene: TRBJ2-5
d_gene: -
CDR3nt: TGTGCCAGCAGCCCTCGAGGGGGGGCGGGGGAGACCCAGTACTTC
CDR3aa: CASSPRGGAGETQYF

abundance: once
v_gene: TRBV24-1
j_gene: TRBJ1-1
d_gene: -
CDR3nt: TGTGCCACCTCGCAGGGAGGCACTGAAGCTTTCTTT
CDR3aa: CATSQGGTEAFF